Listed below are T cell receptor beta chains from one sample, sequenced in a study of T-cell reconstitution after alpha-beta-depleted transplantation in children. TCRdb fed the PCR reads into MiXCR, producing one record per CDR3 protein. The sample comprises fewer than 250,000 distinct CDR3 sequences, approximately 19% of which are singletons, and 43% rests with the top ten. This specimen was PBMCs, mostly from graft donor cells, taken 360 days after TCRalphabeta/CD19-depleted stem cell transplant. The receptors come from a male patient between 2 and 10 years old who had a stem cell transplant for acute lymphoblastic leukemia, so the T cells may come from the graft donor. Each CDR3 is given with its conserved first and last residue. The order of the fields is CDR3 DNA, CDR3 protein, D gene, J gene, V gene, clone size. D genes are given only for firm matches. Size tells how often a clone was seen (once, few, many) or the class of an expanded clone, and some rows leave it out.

DNA: TGCGCCAGCAAACGTCCAGCGGACTTATACGAGCAGTACTTC
CDR3: CASKRPADLYEQYF
D: NA
J: TRBJ2-7
V: TRBV5-1
size: few

DNA: TGTGCCAGCTCACAACTGGGTTCAGGACAGGGCGGAATTGTCCTCCACTTT
CDR3: CASSQLGSGQGGIVLHF
D: TRBD1
J: TRBJ1-6
V: TRBV18
size: NA

DNA: TGCAGTGCTCCCCCGACAGTAATCACAGATACGCAGTATTTT
CDR3: CSAPPTVITDTQYF
D: NA
J: TRBJ2-3
V: TRBV20-1
size: few

DNA: TGCAGCGTCCTAGACAGGGGTGACTATGGCTACACCTTC
CDR3: CSVLDRGDYGYTF
D: TRBD1
J: TRBJ1-2
V: TRBV29-1
size: few

DNA: TGTGCCATCAGTGAGTCCGCCGGACAGGCGGAAACTGGAAAGCAGTACTTC
CDR3: CAISESAGQAETGKQYF
D: TRBD1
J: TRBJ2-7
V: TRBV10-3
size: NA

DNA: TGTGCCAGCAGAAAAGCGGGGGGCGACGAGCAGTACTTC
CDR3: CASRKAGGDEQYF
D: TRBD2
J: TRBJ2-7
V: TRBV7-2
size: few

DNA: TGCGCCAGCAGCGCTACCAGGGGACCCTACGAGCAGTACTTC
CDR3: CASSATRGPYEQYF
D: NA
J: TRBJ2-7
V: TRBV5-1
size: NA

DNA: TGTGCCAGCAGCTACTCGGGGGGAGGAAACACTGAAGCTTTCTTT
CDR3: CASSYSGGGNTEAFF
D: NA
J: TRBJ1-1
V: TRBV5-5
size: few

DNA: TGTGCCAGCAGTACCACGGGAGGGTACAATGAGCAGTTCTTC
CDR3: CASSTTGGYNEQFF
D: TRBD2
J: TRBJ2-1
V: TRBV2
size: NA

DNA: TGCAGCGTTGTGGGGATATACCAAGAGACCCAGTACTTC
CDR3: CSVVGIYQETQYF
D: NA
J: TRBJ2-5
V: TRBV29-1
size: few

DNA: TGTGCCAGCAGTACCGACAGGACTTATCAGCCCCAGCATTTT
CDR3: CASSTDRTYQPQHF
D: NA
J: TRBJ1-5
V: TRBV28
size: few

DNA: TGTGCCAGCAGTTACTCGATTCCTAGTCGAACCTACGAGCAGTACTTC
CDR3: CASSYSIPSRTYEQYF
D: NA
J: TRBJ2-7
V: TRBV6-5
size: NA

DNA: TGCGCCAGCAGCTTTTTGGCGGGGGTCCCGAACACCGGGGAGCTGTTTTTT
CDR3: CASSFLAGVPNTGELFF
D: TRBD2
J: TRBJ2-2
V: TRBV5-1
size: NA

DNA: TGTGCCATCGGGACAACAGATACGCAGTATTTT
CDR3: CAIGTTDTQYF
D: NA
J: TRBJ2-3
V: TRBV10-3
size: many

DNA: TGTGCCAGCAGCTCCGCCGACAGGGCCCGGAGCAATCAGCCCCAGCATTTT
CDR3: CASSSADRARSNQPQHF
D: TRBD1
J: TRBJ1-5
V: TRBV5-6
size: NA

DNA: TGTGCCAGCAGACCGGGAGGGTGGACTGAAGCTTTCTTT
CDR3: CASRPGGWTEAFF
D: NA
J: TRBJ1-1
V: TRBV12-3/TRBV12-4
size: NA

DNA: TGTGCCAGCAGCGCGATGCTGGGGGGACGCTATCAAGAGACCCAGTACTTC
CDR3: CASSAMLGGRYQETQYF
D: NA
J: TRBJ2-5
V: TRBV9
size: few

DNA: TGTGCCAGCAGCTCCTCGGGCTTCGGCAATCAGCCCCAGCATTTT
CDR3: CASSSSGFGNQPQHF
D: NA
J: TRBJ1-5
V: TRBV11-3
size: few

DNA: TGCAGCGTTGAAGGGGGAGGGGGATGGTACCAAGCTTTCTTT
CDR3: CSVEGGGGWYQAFF
D: NA
J: TRBJ1-1
V: TRBV29-1
size: few

DNA: TGCGCCAGCAGCCTCATTCACACTGGGTCGGAGCGAGACGGGGAGCTGTTTTTT
CDR3: CASSLIHTGSERDGELFF
D: NA
J: TRBJ2-2
V: TRBV4-3
size: NA

DNA: TGTGCCAGCAGTTACTCCGCCGGGAGGGAAGGTAATTCACCCCTCCACTTT
CDR3: CASSYSAGREGNSPLHF
D: NA
J: TRBJ1-6
V: TRBV6-5
size: few

DNA: TGCGCCAGCAGCTTGGAGACAGGGAGATATCAGGAGACCCAGTACTTC
CDR3: CASSLETGRYQETQYF
D: TRBD1
J: TRBJ2-5
V: TRBV5-1
size: NA

DNA: TGTGCCAGCAGTGAAAACAATGAGCAGTTCTTC
CDR3: CASSENNEQFF
D: NA
J: TRBJ2-1
V: TRBV2
size: NA

DNA: TGTGCCAGCAGCCTCAGACAGGGCTGGACCTACGAGCAGTACTTC
CDR3: CASSLRQGWTYEQYF
D: TRBD1
J: TRBJ2-7
V: TRBV5-6
size: NA

DNA: TGTGCCAGCAGCCAAGGGGCCCGAACAGGGACCTACGAGCAGTACTTC
CDR3: CASSQGARTGTYEQYF
D: NA
J: TRBJ2-7
V: TRBV3-1
size: NA

DNA: TGTGCCAGCGTGATGGACACCGGGGAGCTGTTTTTT
CDR3: CASVMDTGELFF
D: NA
J: TRBJ2-2
V: TRBV12-3/TRBV12-4
size: NA

DNA: TGTGCCAGCAGTTATCAGGAAGAGCAGTACTTC
CDR3: CASSYQEEQYF
D: NA
J: TRBJ2-7
V: TRBV12-3/TRBV12-4
size: NA

DNA: TGTGCCAGCAGCCCGGGGGGGGTAACCTACAATGAGCAGTTCTTC
CDR3: CASSPGGVTYNEQFF
D: TRBD2
J: TRBJ2-1
V: TRBV7-2
size: NA

DNA: TGTGCCATCAGTGTAGAGGATCATAATTTCAATGAGCAGTTCTTC
CDR3: CAISVEDHNFNEQFF
D: NA
J: TRBJ2-1
V: TRBV10-3
size: many

DNA: TGCAGCGTTGAAGCCCGGGACAGCTCCTACGAGCAGTACTTC
CDR3: CSVEARDSSYEQYF
D: TRBD1
J: TRBJ2-7
V: TRBV29-1
size: NA

DNA: TGTGCCAGCTCACGACTCTTGTATGGGGGGTCATACGAGCAGTACTTC
CDR3: CASSRLLYGGSYEQYF
D: NA
J: TRBJ2-7
V: TRBV18
size: few

DNA: TGTGCCATCAGGAGACAGGGTACAGATACGCAGTATTTT
CDR3: CAIRRQGTDTQYF
D: TRBD1
J: TRBJ2-3
V: TRBV10-3
size: NA

DNA: TGTGCCAGCTCACAGATGAACTCTGGAAACACCATATATTTT
CDR3: CASSQMNSGNTIYF
D: NA
J: TRBJ1-3
V: TRBV18
size: NA

DNA: TGCAGTGCTACCGGGACTAGCGGCACAGATACGCAGTATTTT
CDR3: CSATGTSGTDTQYF
D: TRBD2
J: TRBJ2-3
V: TRBV20-1
size: few

DNA: TGTGCCAGCTCACCACTTAGGGGCCAGAACACTGAAGCTTTCTTT
CDR3: CASSPLRGQNTEAFF
D: NA
J: TRBJ1-1
V: TRBV18
size: NA

DNA: TGTGCCATCAGTGAGGCCTCCTTTGCAACGGAGACCCAGTACTTC
CDR3: CAISEASFATETQYF
D: NA
J: TRBJ2-5
V: TRBV10-3
size: NA

DNA: TGTGCCAGCAGTTTACGCGGTTACAGCCCTGGGGCCAACGTCCTGACTTTC
CDR3: CASSLRGYSPGANVLTF
D: NA
J: TRBJ2-6
V: TRBV28
size: few